The T cell receptor beta chain under discussion was sequenced for a study of T cells in Graves' hyperthyroidism and ophthalmopathy. Study results and limitations: Before onset, ophthalmopathy was predicted by the model a median around 6 months earlier.

Germline V gene sequence: CDR1 SQVTM, CDR2 ANQGSEA. The CDR3 is 14 amino acids. RNA transcripts gave rise to amplified TCR beta CDR3 regions. The TCR CDR3 was amplified in a first-round RT-PCR using the HTBI primer set. TCRdb ran MiXCR on the multiplex PCR reads and lists one entry per CDR3 protein. The sample records about 500,000 distinct CDR3 sequences, around 50% being singletons. On this clonotype: Its antigen remains unidentified. At one end, the junction sequence differs from germline, possibly due to a read error.

The receptor was isolated from an adult woman with Graves' disease, either hyperthyroidism or ophthalmopathy (not recorded which). The sample comprised peripheral blood or thyroid tissue (not recorded which). The chain combines TRBV29-1 with TRBJ2-7, with 7 bases aligning to TRBD1. CDR3 protein: CSAEGGARSYEQYF. The CDR3 DNA reads TGCAGCGCTGAAGGGGGCGCAAGGTCCTACGAGCAGTACTTC.